This T cell receptor (beta chain) was captured by sequencing in a study of regulatory T cells. Comment on this clone: The antigen remains unidentified.

Two CD3G-deficient patients had more severe autoimmunity; all had some. The PCR used 52 TRBV and 13 TRBJ primers. The assay was immunoSEQ multiplex PCR, and TCRdb's table has in-frame clones only and misses some. The sample records about 5,800 clones, roughly four fifths being singletons. Study outcomes and limitations: Skewed V and J usage and few unique V-J pairs marked patient repertoires, most in Tregs. Patient CD8+ T cells trended nonsignificantly toward lower Shannon entropy than control CD8+ cells.

The sequencing input was CD8+ T cells sorted from blood. The clonotype originates from a child aged 5 to 17 with CD3G deficiency.

This chain's CDR3 is CASSPGNGAYEQYF. The CDR3 DNA reads TGTGCCAGCAGTCCAGGCAACGGAGCCTACGAGCAGTACTTC. The rearrangement joins TRBV27 to TRBJ2-7; D is ambiguous. Germline assignment: CDR1 MNHEY and CDR2 SMNVEV (reference sequence). V dropped 5 bases and J dropped 2 bases, with 13 bases sitting between them. This CDR3 spans 14 amino acids.